The following is a T cell receptor beta chain sequence with its context. The antigen is unknown. These data are taken from a study of PD-L1 blockade in urothelial cancer. Study-level background: Male sex and bladder-origin urothelial cancer were recorded for twenty-five of 29 patients. A median of roughly 130,000 T cells was found in the blood samples.

Sequencing used immunoSEQ multiplex PCR; TCRdb keeps in-frame clones, though not all of them. Found here are 40,000 to 55,000 clones, approximately 84% of them singletons; the top ten hold 5.8%. Study-wide findings and caveats: Clonality of blood TCR below the median before treatment predicted better survival.

Germline V CDR1 and CDR2: SQVTM, ANQGSEA. The V and J ends lost 2 bases and 1 base respectively, with 8 bases between them. The CDR3 runs 13 residues. The genes are TRBV29-1 and TRBJ1-1; a possible D gene is TRBD1 (5 bases). The specimen was PBMCs, collected around atezolizumab (anti-PD-L1) treatment. The source is a man aged 35 to 55 with urothelial cancer. DNA of the CDR3: TGCAGCGTTGAAACAGGCTGGAACACTGAAGCTTTCTTT. The encoded protein is CSVETGWNTEAFF.